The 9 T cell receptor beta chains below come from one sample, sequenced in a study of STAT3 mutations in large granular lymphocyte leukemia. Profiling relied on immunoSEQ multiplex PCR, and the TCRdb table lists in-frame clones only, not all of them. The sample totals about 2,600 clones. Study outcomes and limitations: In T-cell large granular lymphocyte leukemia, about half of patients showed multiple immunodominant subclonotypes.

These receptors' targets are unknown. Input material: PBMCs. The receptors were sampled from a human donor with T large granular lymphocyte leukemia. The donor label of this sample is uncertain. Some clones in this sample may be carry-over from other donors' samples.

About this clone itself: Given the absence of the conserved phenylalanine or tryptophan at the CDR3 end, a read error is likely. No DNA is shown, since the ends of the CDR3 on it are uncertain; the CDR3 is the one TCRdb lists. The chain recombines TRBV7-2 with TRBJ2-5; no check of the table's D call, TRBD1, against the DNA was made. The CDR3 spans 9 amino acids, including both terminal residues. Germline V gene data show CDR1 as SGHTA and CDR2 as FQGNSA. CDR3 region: CASGTQQET.

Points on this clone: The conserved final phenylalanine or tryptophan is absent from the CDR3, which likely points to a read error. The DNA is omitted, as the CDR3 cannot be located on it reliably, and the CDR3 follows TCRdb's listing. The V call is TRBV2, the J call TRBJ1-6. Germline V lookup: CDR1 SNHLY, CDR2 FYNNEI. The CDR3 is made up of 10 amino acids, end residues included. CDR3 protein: CASHAGLNSP.

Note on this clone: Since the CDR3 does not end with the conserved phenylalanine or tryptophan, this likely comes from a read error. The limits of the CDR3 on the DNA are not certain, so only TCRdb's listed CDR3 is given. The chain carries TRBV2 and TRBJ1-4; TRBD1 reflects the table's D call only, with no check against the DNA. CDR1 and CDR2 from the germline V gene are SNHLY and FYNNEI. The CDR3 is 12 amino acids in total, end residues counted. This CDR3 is CASSEAWRVGEK.

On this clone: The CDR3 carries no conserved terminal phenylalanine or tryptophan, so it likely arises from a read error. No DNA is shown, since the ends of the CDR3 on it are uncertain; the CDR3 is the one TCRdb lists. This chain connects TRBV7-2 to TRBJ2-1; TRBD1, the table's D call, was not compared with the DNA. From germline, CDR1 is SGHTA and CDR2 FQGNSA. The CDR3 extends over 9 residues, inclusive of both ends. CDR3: CASSSQLPG.

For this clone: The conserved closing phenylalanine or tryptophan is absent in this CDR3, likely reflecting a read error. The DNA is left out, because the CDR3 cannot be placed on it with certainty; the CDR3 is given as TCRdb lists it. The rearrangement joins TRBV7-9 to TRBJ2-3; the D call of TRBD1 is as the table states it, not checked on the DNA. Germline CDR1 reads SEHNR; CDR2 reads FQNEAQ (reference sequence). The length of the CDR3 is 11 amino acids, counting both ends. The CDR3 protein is CASSLRGRSDT.

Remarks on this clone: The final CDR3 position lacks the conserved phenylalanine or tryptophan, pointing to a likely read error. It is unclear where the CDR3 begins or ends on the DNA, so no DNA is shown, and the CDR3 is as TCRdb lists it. CDR3 protein: CASSILVGSNQP. The chain joins TRBV19 to TRBJ1-5; the table's D call of TRBD1 was not tested on the DNA. Germline V CDR1 and CDR2: LNHDA, SQIVND (reference sequence). Both ends counted, the CDR3 spans 12 residues.

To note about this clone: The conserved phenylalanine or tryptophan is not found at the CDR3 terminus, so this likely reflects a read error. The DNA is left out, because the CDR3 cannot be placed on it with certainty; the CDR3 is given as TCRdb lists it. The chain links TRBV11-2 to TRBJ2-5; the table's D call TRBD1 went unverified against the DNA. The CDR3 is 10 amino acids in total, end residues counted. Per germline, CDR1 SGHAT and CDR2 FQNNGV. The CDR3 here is CASSLERIGT.

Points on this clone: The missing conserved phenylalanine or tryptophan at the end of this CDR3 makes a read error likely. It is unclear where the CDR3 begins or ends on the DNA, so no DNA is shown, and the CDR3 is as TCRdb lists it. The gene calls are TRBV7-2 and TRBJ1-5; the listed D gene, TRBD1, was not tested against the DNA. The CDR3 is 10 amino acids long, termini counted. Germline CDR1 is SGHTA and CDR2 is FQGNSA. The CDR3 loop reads CASSSRGTQP.

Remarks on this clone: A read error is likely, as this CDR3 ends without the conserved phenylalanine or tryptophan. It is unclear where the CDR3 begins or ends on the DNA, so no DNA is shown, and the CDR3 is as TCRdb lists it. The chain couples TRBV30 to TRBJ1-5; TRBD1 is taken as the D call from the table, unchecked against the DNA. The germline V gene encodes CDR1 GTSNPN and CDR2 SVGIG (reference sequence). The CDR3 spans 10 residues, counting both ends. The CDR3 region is CACSGGYNQP.